This TCR beta chain is drawn from a study of tumor-infiltrating lymphocytes in oesophageal squamous cell carcinoma. Each CDR3 protein gets one entry after TCRdb re-called the PCR reads with MiXCR. The data contain about 12,000 distinct CDR3 sequences, about 60% of them singletons. V gave up 2 bases and J gave up 1 base, with 11 bases separating them. This CDR3 contains 15 residues. The sequence was collected from a female donor with esophageal squamous cell carcinoma. Sequencing was done on a sample of esophageal tumor tissue. The rearrangement links TRBV12-3 or TRBV12-4 to TRBJ1-1, with D possibly matching TRBD1 (6 bases). The CDR3, as DNA: TGTGCCAGCAGTTTATTTGACAGGACGAACACTGAAGCTTTCTTT. Translating gives CASSLFDRTNTEAFF.